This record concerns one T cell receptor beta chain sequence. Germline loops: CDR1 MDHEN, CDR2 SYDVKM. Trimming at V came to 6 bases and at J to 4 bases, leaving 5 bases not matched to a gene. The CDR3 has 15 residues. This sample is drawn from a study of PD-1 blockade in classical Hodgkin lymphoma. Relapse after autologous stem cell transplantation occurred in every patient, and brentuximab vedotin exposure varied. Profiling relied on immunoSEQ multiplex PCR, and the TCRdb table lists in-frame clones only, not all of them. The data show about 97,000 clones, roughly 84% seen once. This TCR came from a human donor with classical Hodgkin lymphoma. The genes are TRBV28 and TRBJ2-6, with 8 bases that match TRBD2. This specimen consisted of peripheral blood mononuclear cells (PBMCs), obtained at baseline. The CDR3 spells CASSRSGIGANVLTF. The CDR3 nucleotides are TGTGCCAGCAGCCGTAGCGGGATCGGGGCCAACGTCCTGACTTTC.